This TCR beta chain was captured in a study of Graves' ophthalmopathy and Graves' hyperthyroidism. Study-level information: Stable hyperthyroidism was defined by absence of ophthalmopathy within 18 months of follow-up. Study outcomes and limitations: As the model predicted ophthalmopathy progression, it achieved a sensitivity of less than 71% and a specificity of more than 72%. Most thyroid clonotypes expanded beyond 0.001 frequency were also found in blood.

The evidence that diagnosis relied on was clinical symptoms, serum thyroxine, TRAb, thyroid ultrasound and orbital computed tomography. A note on this clonotype: Its antigen remains unknown.

CDR3 regions of TCR beta were amplified from RNA transcripts. The authors performed first-round RT-PCR with HTBI primers and then a second-round multiplex PCR. TCRdb analysed the multiplex PCR reads with MiXCR anew, one entry per CDR3 protein. This sample has 450,000 to 600,000 distinct CDR3 sequences, with about two fifths found just once. Looked up from germline, CDR1 is DFQATT and CDR2 is SNEGSKA (reference sequence). Trimming at V came to 4 bases and at J to 2 bases, leaving 5 bases not matched to a gene. This CDR3 comprises 13 residues. Specimen: peripheral blood or thyroid tissue (not recorded which). This chain joins TRBV20-1 and TRBJ2-7; TRBD2 agrees at 7 bases. The clonotype comes from an adult man with Graves' hyperthyroidism. The CDR3 loop reads CSANDAGAYEQYF. CDR3 DNA sequence: TGCAGTGCTAATGATGCGGGGGCCTACGAGCAGTACTTC.